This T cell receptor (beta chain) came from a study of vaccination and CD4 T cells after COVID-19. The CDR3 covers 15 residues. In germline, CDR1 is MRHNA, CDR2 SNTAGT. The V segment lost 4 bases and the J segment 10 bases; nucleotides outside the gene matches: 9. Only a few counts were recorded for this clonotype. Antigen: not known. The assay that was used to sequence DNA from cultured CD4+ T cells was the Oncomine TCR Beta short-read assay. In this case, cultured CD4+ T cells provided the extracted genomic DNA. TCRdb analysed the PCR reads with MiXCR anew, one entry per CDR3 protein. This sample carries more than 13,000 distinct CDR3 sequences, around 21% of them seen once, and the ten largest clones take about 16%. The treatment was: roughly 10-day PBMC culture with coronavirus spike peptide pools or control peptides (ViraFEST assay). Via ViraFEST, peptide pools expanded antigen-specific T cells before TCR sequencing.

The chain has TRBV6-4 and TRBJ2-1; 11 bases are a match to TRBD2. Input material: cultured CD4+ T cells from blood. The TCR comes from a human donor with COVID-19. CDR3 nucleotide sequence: TGTGCCAGCAGTGCCTCGACTAGCGGGGTTTGGGAGCAGTTCTTC. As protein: CASSASTSGVWEQFF.